This is a list of T cell receptor beta chains from one sample in a study of Tregs in tolerant kidney transplant recipients. Measured with immunoSEQ multiplex PCR; TCRdb has only the in-frame clones, and not every one. The table has some 55,000 clones, about four fifths seen once. Sequenced input: CD4+ T cells from blood. The receptor source for this set is a human donor in good health. Both conserved end residues are part of each CDR3. The order of the fields is CDR3 length, V gene, J gene, clone size, CDR3 protein. Where a row states a size, it is once, few, many or the class of an expanded clone; other rows omit it.

CDR3 length: 14; V gene: TRBV15; J gene: TRBJ2-5; clone size: .; CDR3 protein: CATSASEGSETQYF
CDR3 length: 14; V gene: TRBV29-1; J gene: TRBJ2-1; clone size: .; CDR3 protein: CSVDGLAGHNEQFF
CDR3 length: 16; V gene: TRBV5-1; J gene: TRBJ2-1; clone size: .; CDR3 protein: CASSLAGPSGYNEQFF
CDR3 length: 14; V gene: TRBV5-4; J gene: TRBJ2-3; clone size: .; CDR3 protein: CASSIQGGTDTQYF
CDR3 length: 13; V gene: TRBV11-2; J gene: TRBJ2-2; clone size: .; CDR3 protein: CASSLEGAGELFF
CDR3 length: 15; V gene: TRBV27; J gene: TRBJ2-7; clone size: .; CDR3 protein: CASSLIIGDSYEQYF
CDR3 length: 12; V gene: TRBV9; J gene: TRBJ2-1; clone size: once; CDR3 protein: CASSVSEGEQFF
CDR3 length: 15; V gene: TRBV19; J gene: TRBJ2-3; clone size: .; CDR3 protein: CASSISGQRTDTQYF
CDR3 length: 16; V gene: TRBV7-2; J gene: TRBJ2-5; clone size: .; CDR3 protein: CASSLLLAGGLETQYF
CDR3 length: 15; V gene: TRBV11-1; J gene: TRBJ2-5; clone size: .; CDR3 protein: CASSLRGAIQETQYF
CDR3 length: 16; V gene: TRBV5-1; J gene: TRBJ2-7; clone size: .; CDR3 protein: CASSLGAGLEYYEQYF
CDR3 length: 11; V gene: TRBV19; J gene: TRBJ1-1; clone size: .; CDR3 protein: CASSIRGFAFF
CDR3 length: 15; V gene: TRBV6-1; J gene: TRBJ2-5; clone size: few; CDR3 protein: CASSVEDRARETQYF
CDR3 length: 15; V gene: TRBV27; J gene: TRBJ2-7; clone size: .; CDR3 protein: CASSLAIGGTGEQYF
CDR3 length: 16; V gene: TRBV6-5; J gene: TRBJ2-7; clone size: .; CDR3 protein: CASSYSGTSSSYEQYF
CDR3 length: 14; V gene: TRBV7-9; J gene: TRBJ1-2; clone size: .; CDR3 protein: CASSSLRDREKYTF
CDR3 length: 12; V gene: TRBV18; J gene: TRBJ2-7; clone size: .; CDR3 protein: CASSKAAGEQYF
CDR3 length: 15; V gene: TRBV2; J gene: TRBJ1-5; clone size: .; CDR3 protein: CASSERDTSNQPQHF
CDR3 length: 14; V gene: TRBV4-3; J gene: TRBJ1-5; clone size: .; CDR3 protein: CASSQEGKSEPQHF
CDR3 length: 15; V gene: TRBV6-6; J gene: TRBJ2-7; clone size: once; CDR3 protein: CASRPDRDRVYEQYF
CDR3 length: 14; V gene: TRBV19; J gene: TRBJ1-2; clone size: .; CDR3 protein: CASSIGGEYYGYTF
CDR3 length: 16; V gene: TRBV4-1; J gene: TRBJ2-2; clone size: few; CDR3 protein: CASSPLQGRNTGELFF
CDR3 length: 17; V gene: TRBV11-1; J gene: TRBJ2-7; clone size: .; CDR3 protein: CASRKTRGGTINYEQYF
CDR3 length: 13; V gene: TRBV9; J gene: TRBJ1-6; clone size: .; CDR3 protein: CASSVEFNSPLHF
CDR3 length: 15; V gene: TRBV19; J gene: TRBJ1-6; clone size: .; CDR3 protein: CASSIDWAGHSPLHF
CDR3 length: 13; V gene: TRBV29-1; J gene: TRBJ2-3; clone size: .; CDR3 protein: CSWAGLSTDTQYF
CDR3 length: 15; V gene: TRBV4-1; J gene: TRBJ1-2; clone size: .; CDR3 protein: CASSQESGQFYGYTF
CDR3 length: 17; V gene: TRBV4-1; J gene: TRBJ2-7; clone size: .; CDR3 protein: CASSQLPGTGLFYEQYF
CDR3 length: 14; V gene: TRBV19; J gene: TRBJ2-3; clone size: .; CDR3 protein: CATRTGRDTDTQYF
CDR3 length: 17; V gene: TRBV6-1; J gene: TRBJ2-3; clone size: .; CDR3 protein: CASSATSGGSSTDTQYF
CDR3 length: 13; V gene: TRBV7-9; J gene: TRBJ1-1; clone size: .; CDR3 protein: CASSLGLNAEAFF